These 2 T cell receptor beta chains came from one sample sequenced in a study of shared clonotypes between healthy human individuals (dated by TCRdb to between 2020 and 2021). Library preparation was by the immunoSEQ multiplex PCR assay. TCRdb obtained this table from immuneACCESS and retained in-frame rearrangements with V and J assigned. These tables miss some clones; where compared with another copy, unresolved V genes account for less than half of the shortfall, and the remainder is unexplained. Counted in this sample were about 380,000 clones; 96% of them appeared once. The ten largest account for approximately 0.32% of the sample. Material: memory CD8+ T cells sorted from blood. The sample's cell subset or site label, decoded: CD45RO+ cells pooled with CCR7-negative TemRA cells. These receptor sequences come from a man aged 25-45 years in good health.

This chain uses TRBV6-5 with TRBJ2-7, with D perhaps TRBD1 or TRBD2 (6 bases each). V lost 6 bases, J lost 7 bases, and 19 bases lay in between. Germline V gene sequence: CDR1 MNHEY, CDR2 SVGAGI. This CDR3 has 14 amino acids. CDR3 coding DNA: TGTGCCAGCAGCGACAGGTCCCGGGGGAGAGAGCAGTACTTC. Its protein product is CASSDRSRGREQYF.

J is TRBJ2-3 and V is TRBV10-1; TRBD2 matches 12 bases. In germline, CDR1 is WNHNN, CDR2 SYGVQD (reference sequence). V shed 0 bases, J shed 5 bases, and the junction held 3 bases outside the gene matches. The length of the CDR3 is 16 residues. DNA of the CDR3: TGCGCCAGCAGTGAGTCAGGACTAGCGGGACTAGATACGCAGTATTTT. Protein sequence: CASSESGLAGLDTQYF.